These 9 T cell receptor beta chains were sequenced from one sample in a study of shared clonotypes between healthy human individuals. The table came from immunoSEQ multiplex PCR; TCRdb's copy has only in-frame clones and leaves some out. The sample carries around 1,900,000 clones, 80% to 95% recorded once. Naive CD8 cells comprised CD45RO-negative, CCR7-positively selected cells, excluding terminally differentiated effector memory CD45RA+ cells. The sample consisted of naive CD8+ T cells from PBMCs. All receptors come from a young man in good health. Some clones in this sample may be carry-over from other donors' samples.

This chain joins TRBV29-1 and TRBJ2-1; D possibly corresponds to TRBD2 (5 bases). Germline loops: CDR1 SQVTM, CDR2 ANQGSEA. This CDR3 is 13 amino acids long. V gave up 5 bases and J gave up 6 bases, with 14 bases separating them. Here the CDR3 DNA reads TGCAGCGTTACCCCCACTAGTCGCAATGAGCAGTTCTTC. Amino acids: CSVTPTSRNEQFF.

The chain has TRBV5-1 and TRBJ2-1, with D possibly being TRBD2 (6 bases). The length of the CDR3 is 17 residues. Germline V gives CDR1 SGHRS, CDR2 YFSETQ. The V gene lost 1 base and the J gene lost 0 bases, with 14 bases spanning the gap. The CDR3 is CASSLFGTSVSYNEQFF. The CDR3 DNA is TGCGCCAGCAGCTTGTTCGGGACTTCTGTCTCCTACAATGAGCAGTTCTTC.

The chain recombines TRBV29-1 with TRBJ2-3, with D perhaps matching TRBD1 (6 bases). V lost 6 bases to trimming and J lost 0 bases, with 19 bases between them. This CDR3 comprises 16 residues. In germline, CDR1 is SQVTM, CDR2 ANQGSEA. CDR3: CSVCSDSRTSTDTQYF. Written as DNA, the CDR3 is TGCAGCGTATGTTCGGACAGTAGAACTAGCACAGATACGCAGTATTTT.

CDR3 residues: CASSLFLGNEQFF. CDR3 coding DNA: TGTGCCAGCAGCTTATTCCTCGGGAATGAGCAGTTCTTC. The chain is built from TRBV5-5 and TRBJ2-1; D is unresolved. V was cut by 2 bases and J by 7 bases, with 10 bases left in between. Germline loops: CDR1 SGHKS, CDR2 YYEKEE (reference sequence). There are 13 residues in the CDR3.

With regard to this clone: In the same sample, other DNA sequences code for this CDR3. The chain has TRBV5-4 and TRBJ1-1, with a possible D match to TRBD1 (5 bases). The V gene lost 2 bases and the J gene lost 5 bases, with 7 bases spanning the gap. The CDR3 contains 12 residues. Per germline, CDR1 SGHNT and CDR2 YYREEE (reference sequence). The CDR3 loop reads CASSLGVTEAFF. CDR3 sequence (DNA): TGTGCCAGCAGCTTAGGGGTTACTGAAGCTTTCTTT. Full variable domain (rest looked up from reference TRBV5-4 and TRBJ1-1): ETGVTQSPTHLIKTRGQQVTLRCSSQSGHNTVSWYQQALGQGPQFIFQYYREEENGRGNFPPRFSGLQFPNYSSELNVNALELDDSALYLCASSLGVTEAFFGQGTRLTVV.

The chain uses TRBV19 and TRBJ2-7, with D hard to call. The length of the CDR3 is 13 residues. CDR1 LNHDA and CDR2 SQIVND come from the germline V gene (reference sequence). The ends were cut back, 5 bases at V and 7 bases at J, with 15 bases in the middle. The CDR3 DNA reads TGTGCCAGTAGTCCTCACCTCACCTGGGAGCAGTACTTC. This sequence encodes CASSPHLTWEQYF.

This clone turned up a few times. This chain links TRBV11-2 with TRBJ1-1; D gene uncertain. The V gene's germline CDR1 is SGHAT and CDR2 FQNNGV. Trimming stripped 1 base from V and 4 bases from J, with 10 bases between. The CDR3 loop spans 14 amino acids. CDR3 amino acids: CASSLVGLGTEAFF. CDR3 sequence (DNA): TGTGCCAGCAGCTTAGTTGGATTAGGCACTGAAGCTTTCTTT.

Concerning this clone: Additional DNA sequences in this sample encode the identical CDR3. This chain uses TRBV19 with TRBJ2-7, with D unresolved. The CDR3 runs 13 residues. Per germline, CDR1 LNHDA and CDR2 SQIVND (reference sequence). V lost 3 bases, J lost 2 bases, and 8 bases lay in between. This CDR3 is CASSITSTYEQYF. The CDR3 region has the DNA TGTGCCAGTAGTATCACGAGTACCTACGAGCAGTACTTC.

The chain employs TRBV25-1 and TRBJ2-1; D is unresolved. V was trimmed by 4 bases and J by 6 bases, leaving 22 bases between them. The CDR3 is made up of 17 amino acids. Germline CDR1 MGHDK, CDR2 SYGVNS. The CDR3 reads CASSVVGGPIGGNEQFF. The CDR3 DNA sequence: TGTGCCAGCAGTGTCGTCGGTGGCCCGATAGGCGGCAATGAGCAGTTCTTC.